A selection of T cell receptor beta chains follows, all from one sample in a study of T cell responses to AZD1222 COVID-19 vaccine. The repertoire was sequenced with immunoSEQ multiplex PCR; TCRdb's copy has only in-frame clones and lacks some. The sample yields over 100,000 clones, roughly nine tenths seen once. The material sequenced was peripheral blood, taken on day 0 of AZD1222 vaccination. Receptors originate from an adult in good health. Each CDR3 is given with its conserved first and last residue. Fields, in order: J gene, clone size, D gene, V gene, CDR3 DNA, CDR3 protein. The D gene is left open where the match is weak. Where a row states a size, it is once, few, many or the class of an expanded clone; other rows omit it.

j_gene: TRBJ2-2
abundance: .
d_gene: TRBD2
v_gene: TRBV28
CDR3nt: TGTGCCAGCAGGCCGGGAGGGTCGAACACCGGGGAGCTGTTTTTT
CDR3aa: CASRPGGSNTGELFF

j_gene: TRBJ2-1
abundance: .
d_gene: TRBD2
v_gene: TRBV7-6
CDR3nt: TGTGCCAGCAGCTTAGCGCAGGCGGGAGGGCCTAAAAATGAGCAGTTCTTC
CDR3aa: CASSLAQAGGPKNEQFF

j_gene: TRBJ1-6
abundance: few
d_gene: .
v_gene: TRBV2
CDR3nt: TGTGCCAGCAGTGAAGAGCAGGGAAGTAATTCACCCCTCCACTTT
CDR3aa: CASSEEQGSNSPLHF

j_gene: TRBJ2-7
abundance: .
d_gene: TRBD2
v_gene: TRBV15
CDR3nt: TGTGCCACCAGCGCAACGGGACTAGCTTCCTACGAGCAGTACTTC
CDR3aa: CATSATGLASYEQYF

j_gene: TRBJ1-2
abundance: .
d_gene: .
v_gene: TRBV29-1
CDR3nt: TGCAGCGCAAATATTGGGGGGCAGAACTATGGCTACACCTTC
CDR3aa: CSANIGGQNYGYTF

j_gene: TRBJ1-4
abundance: .
d_gene: TRBD1
v_gene: TRBV3-1/TRBV3-2
CDR3nt: TGTGCCAGCAGCTATGGGACAGTAGATGAAAAACTGTTTTTT
CDR3aa: CASSYGTVDEKLFF

j_gene: TRBJ1-2
abundance: .
d_gene: .
v_gene: TRBV5-6
CDR3nt: TGTGCCAGCAGCTTGGAAGGGAACTATGGCTACACCTTC
CDR3aa: CASSLEGNYGYTF

j_gene: TRBJ2-1
abundance: .
d_gene: TRBD2
v_gene: TRBV7-2
CDR3nt: TGTGCCAGCAGCTTATTGGGACTAGCGGGGGAGCATGAGCAGTTCTTC
CDR3aa: CASSLLGLAGEHEQFF

j_gene: TRBJ2-1
abundance: .
d_gene: TRBD2
v_gene: TRBV7-3
CDR3nt: TGTGCCAGCAGCTCCACTAGTAGCGGGGCTGGCTCCTACAATGAGCAGTTCTTC
CDR3aa: CASSSTSSGAGSYNEQFF

j_gene: TRBJ1-5
abundance: .
d_gene: .
v_gene: TRBV19
CDR3nt: TGTGCCAGTAGCTCGGACAGCTCTTATCAGCCCCAGCATTTT
CDR3aa: CASSSDSSYQPQHF

j_gene: TRBJ2-7
abundance: .
d_gene: TRBD2
v_gene: TRBV18
CDR3nt: TGTGCCAGCTCACCAAGCTTTGAAACTAGCGGGAGCCAGTACTTC
CDR3aa: CASSPSFETSGSQYF

j_gene: TRBJ1-3
abundance: .
d_gene: TRBD1
v_gene: TRBV5-8
CDR3nt: TGTGCCAGCGCAGAGGACAGGTCTCGAAACACCATATATTTT
CDR3aa: CASAEDRSRNTIYF

j_gene: TRBJ2-1
abundance: .
d_gene: TRBD2
v_gene: TRBV29-1
CDR3nt: TGCAGCGTTGAAGGGCTTGCGGGAGTAAGCTCCTACAATGAGCAGTTCTTC
CDR3aa: CSVEGLAGVSSYNEQFF

j_gene: TRBJ2-5
abundance: .
d_gene: TRBD2
v_gene: TRBV3-1/TRBV3-2
CDR3nt: TGTGCCAGCAGCCCGACTTTGGGCGAGCGGGGGTATCAAGAGACCCAGTACTTC
CDR3aa: CASSPTLGERGYQETQYF

j_gene: TRBJ2-3
abundance: .
d_gene: .
v_gene: TRBV4-3
CDR3nt: TGCGCCAGCAGCCAAGATCACCTGAGTGGCACAGATACGCAGTATTTT
CDR3aa: CASSQDHLSGTDTQYF

j_gene: TRBJ2-3
abundance: .
d_gene: TRBD2
v_gene: TRBV4-2
CDR3nt: TGTGCCAGCAGCTCAACCGGGACTAGCGGTGGCACAGATACGCAGTATTTT
CDR3aa: CASSSTGTSGGTDTQYF

j_gene: TRBJ2-2
abundance: .
d_gene: TRBD2
v_gene: TRBV2
CDR3nt: TGTGCCAGCAGTGCCCCGACTAGCGGGAGGCGGGGTGGCACCGGGGAGCTGTTTTTT
CDR3aa: CASSAPTSGRRGGTGELFF

j_gene: TRBJ2-7
abundance: .
d_gene: .
v_gene: TRBV20-1
CDR3nt: TGCAGTGCTAGAATGAGGGGCGAGCAGTACTTC
CDR3aa: CSARMRGEQYF

j_gene: TRBJ2-5
abundance: .
d_gene: .
v_gene: TRBV12-3/TRBV12-4
CDR3nt: TGTGCCAGCAGTTTGGCAGGTTTGGAGACCCAGTACTTC
CDR3aa: CASSLAGLETQYF

j_gene: TRBJ1-3
abundance: .
d_gene: TRBD1
v_gene: TRBV9
CDR3nt: TGTGCCAGCAGCAAACTGGACAGGGGCGGCTCTGGAAACACCATATATTTT
CDR3aa: CASSKLDRGGSGNTIYF

j_gene: TRBJ2-2
abundance: few
d_gene: .
v_gene: TRBV10-3
CDR3nt: TGTGCCATCACGGGGGCCCCCCAGGCCGGGGAGCTGTTTTTT
CDR3aa: CAITGAPQAGELFF

j_gene: TRBJ1-1
abundance: once
d_gene: .
v_gene: TRBV21-1
CDR3nt: TGTGCCAGCATGGGGGACAGCGAAGCTTTCTTT
CDR3aa: CASMGDSEAFF

j_gene: TRBJ1-3
abundance: .
d_gene: .
v_gene: TRBV5-1
CDR3nt: TGCGCCAGCAGCTTGGTGTCAGCAGCTTACTCTGGAAACACCATATATTTT
CDR3aa: CASSLVSAAYSGNTIYF

j_gene: TRBJ2-1
abundance: .
d_gene: TRBD2
v_gene: TRBV5-4
CDR3nt: TGTGCCAGCAGCCACAGACTAGCGGTTGAGGGTGAGCAGTTCTTC
CDR3aa: CASSHRLAVEGEQFF

j_gene: TRBJ2-7
abundance: .
d_gene: TRBD1
v_gene: TRBV7-2
CDR3nt: TGTGCCAGCAGCTCTGACGGGACAGGGACTTTGCAGCAGTACTTC
CDR3aa: CASSSDGTGTLQQYF

j_gene: TRBJ2-3
abundance: .
d_gene: .
v_gene: TRBV28
CDR3nt: TGTGCCAGCAAAGGGACAGATACGCAGTATTTT
CDR3aa: CASKGTDTQYF

j_gene: TRBJ2-2
abundance: .
d_gene: .
v_gene: TRBV24-1
CDR3nt: TGTGCCACCAGGGGGGCCGGTCCTAGGGGGGAGCTGTTTTTT
CDR3aa: CATRGAGPRGELFF

j_gene: TRBJ1-5
abundance: .
d_gene: TRBD1
v_gene: TRBV30
CDR3nt: TGTGCCTGGAGCCTGTCCTTTACAGGGGGATATCAGCCCCAGCATTTT
CDR3aa: CAWSLSFTGGYQPQHF

j_gene: TRBJ2-5
abundance: .
d_gene: .
v_gene: TRBV2
CDR3nt: TGTGCCAGCAGTGAGTTGGGACGGGCCAGGGGAGAGACCCAGTACTTC
CDR3aa: CASSELGRARGETQYF

j_gene: TRBJ2-1
abundance: once
d_gene: .
v_gene: TRBV3-1/TRBV3-2
CDR3nt: TGTGCCAGCAGCCAAGGGCGAAATGAGCAGTTCTTC
CDR3aa: CASSQGRNEQFF

j_gene: TRBJ2-4
abundance: .
d_gene: .
v_gene: TRBV10-3
CDR3nt: TGTGCCATCAGTGGGGGAGACGGGGAGTGGCAAAACATTCAGTACTTC
CDR3aa: CAISGGDGEWQNIQYF

j_gene: TRBJ2-3
abundance: few
d_gene: .
v_gene: TRBV28
CDR3nt: TGTGCCAGCAGGGGGGGTAGCGGAGATACGCAGTATTTT
CDR3aa: CASRGGSGDTQYF

j_gene: TRBJ2-7
abundance: few
d_gene: TRBD1
v_gene: TRBV3-1/TRBV3-2
CDR3nt: TGTGCCAGCAGCCACCGGGACAGGGGGCTTTTTTCGTACGAGCAGTACTTC
CDR3aa: CASSHRDRGLFSYEQYF

j_gene: TRBJ2-7
abundance: once
d_gene: TRBD1
v_gene: TRBV7-9
CDR3nt: TGTGCCAGCAGACGACAGGGACAGCTTCCTTCTACGGTCTACGAGCAGTACTTC
CDR3aa: CASRRQGQLPSTVYEQYF

j_gene: TRBJ1-1
abundance: .
d_gene: TRBD1
v_gene: TRBV30
CDR3nt: TGTGCCTGGCGTGTGCCGGACAGGGTTGTTGAGGCTTTCTTT
CDR3aa: CAWRVPDRVVEAFF

j_gene: TRBJ2-7
abundance: .
d_gene: .
v_gene: TRBV30
CDR3nt: TGTGCCTGGAGTGGCCAGGCCTACGAGCAGTACTTC
CDR3aa: CAWSGQAYEQYF

j_gene: TRBJ1-5
abundance: .
d_gene: .
v_gene: TRBV19
CDR3nt: TGTGCCAGTAGTATCGCGTCAACTCAGCCCCAGCATTTT
CDR3aa: CASSIASTQPQHF

j_gene: TRBJ2-3
abundance: .
d_gene: TRBD1
v_gene: TRBV5-5
CDR3nt: TGTGCCAGCAGCTTGGCCGGGACAGGGTCAGATACGCAGTATTTT
CDR3aa: CASSLAGTGSDTQYF

j_gene: TRBJ1-4
abundance: .
d_gene: .
v_gene: TRBV25-1
CDR3nt: TGTGCCAGCAGTGAATCGCAGGGGTCTGCAACTAATGAAAAACTGTTTTTT
CDR3aa: CASSESQGSATNEKLFF

j_gene: TRBJ2-7
abundance: .
d_gene: TRBD2
v_gene: TRBV28
CDR3nt: TGTGCCAGCAGTTTAACCGGCGGGAGGTACGAGCAGTACTTC
CDR3aa: CASSLTGGRYEQYF

j_gene: TRBJ2-1
abundance: .
d_gene: .
v_gene: TRBV4-2
CDR3nt: TGTGCCAGCAGCCAGACTCTCGTAGACAGGCGGGGCGGGAGTTTAGTTAGACAGTTCTTC
CDR3aa: CASSQTLVDRRGGSLVRQFF

j_gene: TRBJ1-3
abundance: .
d_gene: .
v_gene: TRBV29-1
CDR3nt: TGCAGCGTTGAAACCGGGGGCGCGGGAAACACCATATATTTT
CDR3aa: CSVETGGAGNTIYF

j_gene: TRBJ2-5
abundance: .
d_gene: TRBD2
v_gene: TRBV5-1
CDR3nt: TGCGCCAGCAGCACCAGGACTAGAGCGGAGACCCAGTACTTC
CDR3aa: CASSTRTRAETQYF

j_gene: TRBJ1-2
abundance: .
d_gene: TRBD1
v_gene: TRBV7-2
CDR3nt: TGTGCCAGCAGCCCGGGACAGGCTTCTCGTCATGGCTACACCTTC
CDR3aa: CASSPGQASRHGYTF

j_gene: TRBJ1-2
abundance: .
d_gene: .
v_gene: TRBV19
CDR3nt: TGTGCCAGTAACCCGACCGGCCCCTATGGCTACACCTTC
CDR3aa: CASNPTGPYGYTF

j_gene: TRBJ1-1
abundance: .
d_gene: .
v_gene: TRBV10-2
CDR3nt: TGCGCCAGCAGTGACCGAGGGGGTAAGGACACTGAAGCTTTCTTT
CDR3aa: CASSDRGGKDTEAFF

j_gene: TRBJ1-1
abundance: .
d_gene: .
v_gene: TRBV18
CDR3nt: TGTGCCAGCTCACAACTCGACAGCAACACTGAAGCTTTCTTT
CDR3aa: CASSQLDSNTEAFF

j_gene: TRBJ1-1
abundance: .
d_gene: .
v_gene: TRBV28
CDR3nt: TGTGCCAGCAAGTGGGGAGGGGGGACGAACACTGAAGCTTTCTTT
CDR3aa: CASKWGGGTNTEAFF

j_gene: TRBJ1-5
abundance: .
d_gene: TRBD1
v_gene: TRBV28
CDR3nt: TGTGCCAGCAGTATAGGGACAGGGGGTCAGCCCCAGCATTTT
CDR3aa: CASSIGTGGQPQHF

j_gene: TRBJ2-7
abundance: .
d_gene: .
v_gene: TRBV6-1
CDR3nt: TGTGCCAGCAGTGATCGGGCGGGACAGCCTACCTACGAGCAGTACTTC
CDR3aa: CASSDRAGQPTYEQYF

j_gene: TRBJ2-5
abundance: .
d_gene: .
v_gene: TRBV5-5
CDR3nt: TGTGCCAGCAGCCCGGGACTTGGCCAAGAGACCCAGTACTTC
CDR3aa: CASSPGLGQETQYF

j_gene: TRBJ2-3
abundance: .
d_gene: TRBD2
v_gene: TRBV19
CDR3nt: TGTGCCAGTAGTAGCGGACTAGCGGGGGGGCAGAGCACAGATACGCAGTATTTT
CDR3aa: CASSSGLAGGQSTDTQYF

j_gene: TRBJ1-5
abundance: .
d_gene: .
v_gene: TRBV28
CDR3nt: TGTGCCAGCAGGTGGTTGGGAGAGGGCAATCAGCCCCAGCATTTT
CDR3aa: CASRWLGEGNQPQHF